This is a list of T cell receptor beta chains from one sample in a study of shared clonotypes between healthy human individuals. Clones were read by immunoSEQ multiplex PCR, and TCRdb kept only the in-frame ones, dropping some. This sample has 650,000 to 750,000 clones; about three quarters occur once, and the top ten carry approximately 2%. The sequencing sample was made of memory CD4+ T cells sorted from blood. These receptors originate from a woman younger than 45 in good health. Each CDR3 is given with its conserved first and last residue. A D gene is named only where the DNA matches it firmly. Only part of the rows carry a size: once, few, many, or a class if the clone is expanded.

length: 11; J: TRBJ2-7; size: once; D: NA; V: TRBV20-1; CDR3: CSATPSYEQYF; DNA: TGCAGTGCTACCCCCAGCTACGAGCAGTACTTC
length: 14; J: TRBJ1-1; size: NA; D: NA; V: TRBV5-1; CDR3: CASSSVQGSTEAFF; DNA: TGCGCCAGCAGCTCGGTACAGGGTAGCACTGAAGCTTTCTTT
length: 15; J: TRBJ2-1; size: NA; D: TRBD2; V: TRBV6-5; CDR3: CASSPRLAGRNEQFF; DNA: TGTGCCAGCAGCCCCAGACTAGCGGGACGCAATGAGCAGTTCTTC
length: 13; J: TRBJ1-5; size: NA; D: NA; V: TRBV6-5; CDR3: CASSLNQGQPQHF; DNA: TGTGCCAGCTCGCTGAACCAGGGTCAGCCCCAGCATTTT
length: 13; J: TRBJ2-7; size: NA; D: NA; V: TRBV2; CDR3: CASRPDQGREQYF; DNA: TGTGCCAGCAGGCCCGACCAAGGGCGGGAGCAGTACTTC
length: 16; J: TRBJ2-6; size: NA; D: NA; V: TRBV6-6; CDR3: CASRVGALSGANVLTF; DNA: TGTGCCAGCCGAGTGGGGGCGCTTTCTGGGGCCAACGTCCTGACTTTC
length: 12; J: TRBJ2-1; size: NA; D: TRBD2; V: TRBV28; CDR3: CASSLRLAERFF; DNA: TGTGCCAGCAGTCTAAGACTAGCGGAGAGGTTCTTC
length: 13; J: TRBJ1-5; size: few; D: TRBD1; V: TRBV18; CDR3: CASSGQSYQPQHF; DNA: TGTGCCAGCTCGGGACAGTCATATCAGCCCCAGCATTTT
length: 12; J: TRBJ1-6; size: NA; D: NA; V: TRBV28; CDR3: CASSRLNSPLHF; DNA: TGTGCCAGCAGTCGACTCAATTCACCCCTCCACTTT
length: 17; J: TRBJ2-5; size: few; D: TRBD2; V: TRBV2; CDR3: CASSELLAGGYGETQYF; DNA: TGTGCCAGCAGTGAGTTACTAGCGGGAGGGTACGGAGAGACCCAGTACTTC
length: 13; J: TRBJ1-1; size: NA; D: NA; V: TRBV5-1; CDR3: CASSFPGITEAFF; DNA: TGCGCCAGCAGCTTCCCAGGAATCACTGAAGCTTTCTTT
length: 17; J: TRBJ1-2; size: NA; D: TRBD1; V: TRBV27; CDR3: CASSLSIGTGGAYGYTF; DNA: TGTGCCAGCAGTTTATCGATAGGGACAGGGGGCGCATATGGCTACACCTTC
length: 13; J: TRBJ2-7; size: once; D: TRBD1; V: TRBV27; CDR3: CASSRQGSYEQYF; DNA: TGTGCCAGCAGCCGACAGGGGTCCTACGAGCAGTACTTC
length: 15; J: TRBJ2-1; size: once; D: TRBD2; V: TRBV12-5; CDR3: CASGRGTSGSDEQFF; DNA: TGTGCTAGTGGCCGAGGGACTAGCGGGAGTGATGAGCAGTTCTTC
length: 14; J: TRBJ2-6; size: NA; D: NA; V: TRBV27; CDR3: CASSGDTGANVLTF; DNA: TGTGCCAGCTCAGGGGATACTGGGGCCAACGTCCTGACTTTC
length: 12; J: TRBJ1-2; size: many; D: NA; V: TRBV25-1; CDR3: CASSGDGYGYTF; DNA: TGTGCCAGCAGTGGGGACGGCTATGGCTACACCTTC
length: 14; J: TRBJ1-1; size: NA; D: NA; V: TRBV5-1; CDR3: CASSAGTPDTEAFF; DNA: TGCGCCAGCAGCGCCGGGACCCCTGACACTGAAGCTTTCTTT
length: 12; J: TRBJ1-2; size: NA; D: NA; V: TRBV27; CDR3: CASSTRGYGYTF; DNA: TGTGCCAGCAGTACACGGGGCTATGGCTACACCTTC